Following are 25 T cell receptor beta chains from one sample sequenced in a study of T cell responses to AZD1222 COVID-19 vaccine. Data came from immunoSEQ multiplex PCR; TCRdb stores just in-frame clones and leaves some out. Among over 150,000 clones listed, approximately 87% were seen once. The sample here was peripheral blood, taken on day 0 of MenACWY control vaccination. The receptors here all came from an adult in good health.

The chain employs TRBV5-1 and TRBJ2-3; a weak D match, TRBD2 (6 bases). Germline V gene data show CDR1 as SGHRS and CDR2 as YFSETQ. The CDR3 extends over 15 amino acids. Trimming took off 0 bases at V and 2 bases at J, with 10 bases between the two ends. The CDR3 DNA reads as TGCGCCAGCAGCTTGGCCACTAGCCTCACAGATACGCAGTATTTT. It yields the protein CASSLATSLTDTQYF. The full variable domain, in which reference TRBV5-1 and TRBJ2-3 provide the parts outside the CDR3, is KAGVTQTPRYLIKTRGQQVTLSCSPISGHRSVSWYQQTPGQGLQFLFEYFSETQRNKGNFPGRFSGRQFSNSRSEMNVSTLELGDSALYLCASSLATSLTDTQYFGPGTRLTVL.

The CDR3 is CASTTWIISGANVLTF. CDR3 nucleotide sequence: TGTGCCAGTACCACGTGGATCATTTCTGGGGCCAACGTCCTGACTTTC. This sequence joins TRBV19 and TRBJ2-6; no reliable D call. The V and J ends lost 7 bases and 1 base respectively, with 14 bases between them. Germline V gene sequence: CDR1 LNHDA, CDR2 SQIVND (reference sequence). The CDR3 is 16 residues long.

This sequence joins TRBV5-1 and TRBJ2-5; TRBD1 aligns across 9 bases. Germline loops: CDR1 SGHRS, CDR2 YFSETQ. Trimming cost V 0 bases and J 3 bases; bases outside gene matches: 6. The length of the CDR3 is 16 residues. The CDR3 sequence is CASSLEPGTGKETQYF. The CDR3 coding sequence is TGCGCCAGCAGCTTGGAACCCGGGACAGGGAAAGAGACCCAGTACTTC.

V is TRBV9 and J is TRBJ2-1, with D possibly matching TRBD2 (6 bases). This CDR3 contains 15 residues. The V gene lost 3 bases and the J gene lost 3 bases, with 13 bases spanning the gap. CDR1 and CDR2 from the germline V gene are SGDLS and YYNGEE. The CDR3 DNA reads as TGTGCCAGCAGCGAAAGGGACTTCATCTACAATGAGCAGTTCTTC. This encodes CASSERDFIYNEQFF. Supplemented by reference TRBV9 and TRBJ2-1, the full variable domain reads DSGVTQTPKHLITATGQRVTLRCSPRSGDLSVYWYQQSLDQGLQFLIQYYNGEERAKGNILERFSAQQFPDLHSELNLSSLELGDSALYFCASSERDFIYNEQFFGPGTRLTVL.

This clone appeared a few times. The CDR3 nucleotides are TGTGCCAGCATCGCCTCCAACGAGGGAAACACCATATATTTT. Its protein is CASIASNEGNTIYF. The chain uses TRBV28 and TRBJ1-3; the D is unclear. Trimming took 7 bases from V and 4 from J, leaving 14 bases between them. The CDR3 contains 14 residues. The germline V gene has CDR1 MDHEN and CDR2 SYDVKM. Full variable domain (missing parts from reference TRBV28 and TRBJ1-3): DVKVTQSSRYLVKRTGEKVFLECVQDMDHENMFWYRQDPGLGLRLIYFSYDVKMKEKGDIPEGYSVSREKKERFSLILESASTNQTSMYLCASIASNEGNTIYFGEGSWLTVV.

This clone was counted between two and nine times. The J gene is TRBJ2-7, the V gene TRBV11-2; unclear D gene. The length of the CDR3 is 11 residues. With 4 bases removed from V and 1 base from J, the gap between germline ends came to 2 bases. Germline values: CDR1 SGHAT, CDR2 FQNNGV. The CDR3 loop reads CASSSSYEQYF. In DNA form, the CDR3 reads TGTGCCAGCAGCTCTTCCTACGAGCAGTACTTC.

The rearrangement links TRBV7-6 to TRBJ1-3; unclear D gene. From germline, CDR1 is SGHVS and CDR2 FNYEAQ. This CDR3 is 16 amino acids long. Trimming took 2 bases from V and 0 from J, leaving 11 bases between them. The CDR3 DNA follows: TGTGCCAGCAGCTTATATTCCTACAACTCTGGAAACACCATATATTTT. It codes for CASSLYSYNSGNTIYF.

The chain links TRBV19 to TRBJ1-2; D is uncertain. Looked up from germline, CDR1 is LNHDA and CDR2 is SQIVND (reference sequence). CDR3 length equals 15 residues. Trimming took off 5 bases at V and 4 bases at J, with 17 bases between the two ends. Written as DNA, the CDR3 is TGTGCCAGTAGTTTGGGCTGGGCCCTCGGCTATGGCTACACCTTC. It specifies CASSLGWALGYGYTF.

The V and J genes are TRBV10-2 and TRBJ2-7; possibly TRBD1 for D (5 bases). This CDR3 comprises 12 residues. With 6 bases removed from V and 3 bases from J, the gap between germline ends came to 9 bases. Germline CDR1 reads WSHSY; CDR2 reads SAAADI. The CDR3 sequence is CASSTGFYEQYF. The DNA for the CDR3 is TGCGCCAGCAGCACAGGTTTCTACGAGCAGTACTTC.

This rearrangement joins TRBV9 to TRBJ1-6; the D is unclear. This CDR3 comprises 13 residues. Germline CDR1 and CDR2: SGDLS and YYNGEE. V was trimmed by 4 bases and J by 5 bases, leaving 7 bases between them. The CDR3 loop is CASSPGNNSPLHF. The CDR3 DNA reads TGTGCCAGCAGCCCTGGTAATAATTCACCCCTCCACTTT.

This clone was counted a few times. The rearrangement joins TRBV6-5 to TRBJ2-7; TRBD1 agrees at 9 bases. CDR3 length: 15 residues. Germline assignment: CDR1 MNHEY and CDR2 SVGAGI. V gave up 6 bases and J gave up 3 bases; unmatched junction bases: 9. CDR3 sequence: CASRVLQGAGYEQYF. As DNA, the CDR3 is TGTGCCAGCAGGGTATTACAGGGGGCAGGCTACGAGCAGTACTTC.

The genes are TRBV29-1 and TRBJ1-1; TRBD1 matches at 11 bases. The junction had 8 bases not matched to a gene; V was cut back by 8 bases and J by 6 bases. The CDR3 totals 13 residues. Germline values: CDR1 SQVTM, CDR2 ANQGSEA. The CDR3 DNA follows: TGCAGCACGGACAGGGGGCAAGGGGCTGAAGCTTTCTTT. It codes for CSTDRGQGAEAFF.

The genes are TRBV4-3 and TRBJ1-6, with 7 bases identical to TRBD1. Germline V gene sequence: CDR1 LGHNA, CDR2 YSLEER. The V gene end was trimmed by 0 bases and the J gene end by 0 bases; junction bases not matched to a gene: 5. This CDR3 has 18 amino acids. CDR3 sequence (DNA): TGCGCCAGCAGCCAAGAGACAGGGACGAGCTCCTATAATTCACCCCTCCACTTT. It specifies CASSQETGTSSYNSPLHF.

The CDR3, as DNA: TGTGCCAGTAGTATGGGGCTAGCGGGTCAGCCCTACGAGCAGTACTTC. As protein: CASSMGLAGQPYEQYF. The V call is TRBV19, the J call TRBJ2-7; 8 bases agree with TRBD2. Losses at the gene ends were 3 bases for V and 2 bases for J; bases not matched to a gene: 9. The germline gives CDR1 LNHDA, CDR2 SQIVND (reference sequence). The CDR3 has 16 amino acids.

The chain's CDR3 is CASSNRGSNYGYTF. In DNA, the CDR3 is TGTGCCAGCAGTAACAGGGGATCTAACTATGGCTACACCTTC. The V gene is TRBV11-3, the J gene TRBJ1-2; TRBD1 aligns across 7 bases. V lost 6 bases, J lost 0 bases, and 4 bases stayed unmatched. There are 14 residues in the CDR3. CDR1 is SGHNT and CDR2 is YENEEA in the germline V gene.

The rearrangement joins TRBV29-1 to TRBJ2-1; no reliable D call. The CDR3 spans 11 residues. Germline V gene sequence: CDR1 SQVTM, CDR2 ANQGSEA. V lost 4 bases and J lost 6, with 7 bases in between. The CDR3 is CSVGTVNEQFF. The CDR3 region has the DNA TGCAGCGTTGGGACCGTCAATGAGCAGTTCTTC.

CDR3 sequence reads: CASSLAGSTDTQYF. CDR3 in DNA: TGTGCCAGCAGTTTAGCGGGATCCACAGATACGCAGTATTTT. V is TRBV28 and J is TRBJ2-3; tentative D call: TRBD2 (6 bases). With 2 bases removed from V and 2 bases from J, the gap between germline ends came to 8 bases. The germline gives CDR1 MDHEN, CDR2 SYDVKM. This CDR3 contains 14 residues.

The V gene is TRBV5-4, the J gene TRBJ2-2; 9 bases are a match to TRBD1. The germline V gene encodes CDR1 SGHNT and CDR2 YYREEE (reference sequence). The length of the CDR3 is 17 residues. V gave up 3 bases and J gave up 5 bases; unmatched junction bases: 11. The CDR3 nucleotides read TGTGCCAGCAGCTATTCCGGGACAGGGCTTATTACCGGGGAGCTGTTTTTT. It translates to CASSYSGTGLITGELFF.

V gene TRBV6-5 combines with J gene TRBJ1-2; D is uncertain. Trimming removed 9 bases from V and 4 bases from J, with 9 bases in between. This CDR3 contains 11 residues. Germline CDR1 reads MNHEY; CDR2 reads SVGAGI. CDR3 sequence (DNA): TGTGCCAGTCAAGTGGGCTATGGCTACACCTTC. It yields the protein CASQVGYGYTF.

This sequence joins TRBV6-5 and TRBJ2-3; weak D call: TRBD1 (6 bases). V was cut by 3 bases and J by 2 bases, with 12 bases left in between. The V gene's germline CDR1 is MNHEY and CDR2 SVGAGI. The CDR3 extends over 15 amino acids. The CDR3 reads CASSYKGVDTDTQYF. The CDR3 nucleotides are TGTGCCAGCAGTTATAAGGGGGTGGACACAGATACGCAGTATTTT.

The CDR3 is CASSLLGSDTQYF. CDR3 bases: TGTGCCAGCAGCTTACTTGGTTCAGATACGCAGTATTTT. J is TRBJ2-3 and V is TRBV7-2; D is unresolved. This CDR3 has 13 amino acids. CDR1 and CDR2 (germline): SGHTA, FQGNSA. Trimming took 2 bases from V and 4 from J, leaving 7 bases between them.

The V and J genes are TRBV29-1 and TRBJ1-4; D remains unclear. The CDR3 consists of 11 residues. In germline, CDR1 is SQVTM, CDR2 ANQGSEA. V was pared by 6 bases and J by 8 bases, with 10 bases between. The DNA of the CDR3 is TGCAGCGTCTACGTCGGGGAAAAACTGTTTTTT. Translation: CSVYVGEKLFF.

This clone was observed a single time. The chain carries TRBV28 and TRBJ2-5; TRBD2 matches at 12 bases. J was trimmed by 3 bases and V by 6 bases; bases with no gene match: 8. Looked up from germline, CDR1 is MDHEN and CDR2 is SYDVKM. This CDR3 is 16 amino acids long. CDR3: CASSPRTSGIKETQYF. DNA for the CDR3: TGTGCCAGCAGCCCGAGGACTAGCGGGATTAAAGAGACCCAGTACTTC.

The chain carries TRBV3-1 (or the pseudogene TRBV3-2) and TRBJ2-1, with 9 bases lining up with TRBD2. The CDR3 has 15 amino acids. Germline V gene sequence: CDR1 LGHDT, CDR2 YNNKEL (reference sequence). Germline trimming cut 7 bases from V and 3 bases from J; bases unmatched to any gene: 7. The CDR3 protein is CASTFQRGDYNEQFF. The CDR3 DNA reads TGTGCCAGCACCTTCCAGCGGGGGGACTACAATGAGCAGTTCTTC.

The chain is built from TRBV10-3 and TRBJ2-3; TRBD2 aligns across 9 bases. The CDR3 extends over 16 amino acids. Germline CDR1 reads ENHRY; CDR2 reads SYGVKD. V was clipped by 2 bases and J by 0 bases; unmatched bases: 3. This CDR3 is CAISEMSGGSTDTQYF. Written as DNA, the CDR3 is TGTGCCATCAGTGAGATGAGCGGGGGGAGCACAGATACGCAGTATTTT.